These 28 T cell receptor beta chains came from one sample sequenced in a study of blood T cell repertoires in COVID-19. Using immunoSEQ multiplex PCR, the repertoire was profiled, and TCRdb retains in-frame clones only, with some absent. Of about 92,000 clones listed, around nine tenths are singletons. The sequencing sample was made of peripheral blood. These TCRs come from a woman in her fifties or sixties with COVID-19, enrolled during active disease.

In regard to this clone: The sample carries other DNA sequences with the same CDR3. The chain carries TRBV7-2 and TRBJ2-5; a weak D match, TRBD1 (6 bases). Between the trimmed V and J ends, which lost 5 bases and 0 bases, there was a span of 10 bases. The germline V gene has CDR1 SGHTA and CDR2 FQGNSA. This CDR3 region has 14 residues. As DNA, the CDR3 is TGTGCCAGCAGCCTAGACAGGAACCAAGAGACCCAGTACTTC. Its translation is CASSLDRNQETQYF. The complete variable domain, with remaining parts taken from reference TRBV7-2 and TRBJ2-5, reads GAGVSQSPSNKVTEKGKDVELRCDPISGHTALYWYRQSLGQGLEFLIYFQGNSAPDKSGLPSDRFSAERTGGSVSTLTIQRTQQEDSAVYLCASSLDRNQETQYFGPGTRLLVL.

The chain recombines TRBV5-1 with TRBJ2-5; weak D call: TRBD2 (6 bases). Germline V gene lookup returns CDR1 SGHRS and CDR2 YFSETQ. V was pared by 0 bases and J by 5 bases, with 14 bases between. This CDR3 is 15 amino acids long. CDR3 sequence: CASSLVPGGGETQYF. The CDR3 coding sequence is TGCGCCAGCAGCTTGGTTCCTGGGGGAGGCGAGACCCAGTACTTC.

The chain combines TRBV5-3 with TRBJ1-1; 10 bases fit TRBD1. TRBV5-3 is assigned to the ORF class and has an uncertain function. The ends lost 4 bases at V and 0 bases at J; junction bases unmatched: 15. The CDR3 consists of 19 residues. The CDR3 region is CARSQRLWDRGSLNTEAFF. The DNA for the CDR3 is TGTGCCAGAAGCCAAAGGCTTTGGGACAGGGGTTCCCTGAACACTGAAGCTTTCTTT.

The DNA for the CDR3 is TGTGCCAGCAGCCAGGGGAGAGACTATGGCTACACCTTC. Residues: CASSQGRDYGYTF. The chain is built from TRBV3-1 (or the pseudogene TRBV3-2) and TRBJ1-2, with unresolved D. Germline V gene lookup returns CDR1 LGHDT and CDR2 YNNKEL (reference sequence). The CDR3 length is 13 residues. V dropped 3 bases and J dropped 3 bases, with 8 bases sitting between them.

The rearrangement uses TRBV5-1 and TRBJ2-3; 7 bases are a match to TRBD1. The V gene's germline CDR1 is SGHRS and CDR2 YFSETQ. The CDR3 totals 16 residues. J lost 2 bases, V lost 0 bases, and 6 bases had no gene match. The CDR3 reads CASSLVGRGYTDTQYF. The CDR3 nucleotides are TGCGCCAGCAGCTTGGTGGGCAGGGGGTACACAGATACGCAGTATTTT.

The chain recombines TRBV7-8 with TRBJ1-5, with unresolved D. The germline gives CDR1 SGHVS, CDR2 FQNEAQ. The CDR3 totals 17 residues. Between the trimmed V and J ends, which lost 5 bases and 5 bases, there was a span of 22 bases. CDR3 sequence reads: CASSLLTGTASHQPQHF. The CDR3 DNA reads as TGTGCCAGCAGCCTACTTACGGGTACGGCCAGCCATCAGCCCCAGCATTTT.

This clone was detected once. The CDR3 protein is CASSVRGYPNNEQFF. The CDR3 DNA follows: TGTGCCAGCAGCGTAAGGGGGTACCCTAACAATGAGCAGTTCTTC. This chain connects TRBV9 to TRBJ2-1, with D perhaps matching TRBD1 (6 bases). This CDR3 spans 15 amino acids. Trimming removed 1 base at V and 5 bases at J, with 13 bases between. Germline assignment: CDR1 SGDLS and CDR2 YYNGEE.

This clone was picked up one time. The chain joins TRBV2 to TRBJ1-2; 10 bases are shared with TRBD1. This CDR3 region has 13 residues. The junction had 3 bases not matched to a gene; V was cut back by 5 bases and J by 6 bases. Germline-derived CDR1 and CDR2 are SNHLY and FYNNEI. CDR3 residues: CASSTGTGDGYTF. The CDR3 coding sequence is TGTGCCAGCAGTACGGGGACAGGGGATGGCTACACCTTC.

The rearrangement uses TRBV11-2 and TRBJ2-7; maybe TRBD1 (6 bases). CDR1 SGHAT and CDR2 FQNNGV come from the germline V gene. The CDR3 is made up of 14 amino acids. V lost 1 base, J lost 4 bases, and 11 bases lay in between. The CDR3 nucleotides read TGTGCCAGCAGCTTAGGCAACAGGGAATACGAGCAGTACTTC. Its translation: CASSLGNREYEQYF.

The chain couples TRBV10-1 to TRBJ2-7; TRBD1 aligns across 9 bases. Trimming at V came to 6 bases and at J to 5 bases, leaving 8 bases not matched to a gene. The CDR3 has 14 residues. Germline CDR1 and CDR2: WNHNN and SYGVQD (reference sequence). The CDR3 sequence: CASRGQGICHEQYF. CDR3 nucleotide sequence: TGCGCCAGCAGGGGACAGGGAATCTGTCACGAGCAGTACTTC.

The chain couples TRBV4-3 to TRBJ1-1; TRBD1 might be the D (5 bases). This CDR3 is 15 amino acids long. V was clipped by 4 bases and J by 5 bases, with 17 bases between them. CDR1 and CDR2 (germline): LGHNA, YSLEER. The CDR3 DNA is TGCGCCAGCAGCCTCGGTGGGGCAGGGAGGACTGAAGCTTTCTTT. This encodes CASSLGGAGRTEAFF.

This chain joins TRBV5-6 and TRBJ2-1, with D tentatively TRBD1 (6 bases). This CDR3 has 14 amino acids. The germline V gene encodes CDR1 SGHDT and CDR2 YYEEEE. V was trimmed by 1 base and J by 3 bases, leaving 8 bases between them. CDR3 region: CASSLRGNYNEQFF. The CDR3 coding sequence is TGTGCCAGCAGCTTGAGGGGGAACTACAATGAGCAGTTCTTC.

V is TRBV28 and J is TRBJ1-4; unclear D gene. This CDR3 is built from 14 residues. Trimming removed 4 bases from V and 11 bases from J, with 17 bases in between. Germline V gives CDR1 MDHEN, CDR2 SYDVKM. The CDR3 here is CASSYSREVEKLFF. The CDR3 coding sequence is TGTGCCAGCAGTTATTCGAGGGAGGTTGAGAAACTGTTTTTT.

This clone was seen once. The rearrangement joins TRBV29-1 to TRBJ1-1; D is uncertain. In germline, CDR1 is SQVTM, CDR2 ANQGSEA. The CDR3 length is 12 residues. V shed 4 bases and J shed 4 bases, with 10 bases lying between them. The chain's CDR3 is CSVARQSTEAFF. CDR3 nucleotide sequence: TGCAGCGTTGCCAGGCAGAGCACTGAAGCTTTCTTT.

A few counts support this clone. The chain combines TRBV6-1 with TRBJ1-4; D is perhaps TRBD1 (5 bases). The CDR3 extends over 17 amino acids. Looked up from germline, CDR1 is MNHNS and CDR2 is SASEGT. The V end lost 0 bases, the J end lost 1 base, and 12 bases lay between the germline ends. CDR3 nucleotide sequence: TGTGCCAGCAGTGAAGCGGGGCCAGGGTTAACTAATGAAAAACTGTTTTTT. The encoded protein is CASSEAGPGLTNEKLFF.

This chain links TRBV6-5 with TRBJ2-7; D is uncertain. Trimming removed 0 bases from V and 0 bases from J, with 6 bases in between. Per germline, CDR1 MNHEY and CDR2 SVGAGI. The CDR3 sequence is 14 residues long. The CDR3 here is CASSYSMSSYEQYF. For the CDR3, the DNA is TGTGCCAGCAGTTACTCGATGAGCTCCTACGAGCAGTACTTC.

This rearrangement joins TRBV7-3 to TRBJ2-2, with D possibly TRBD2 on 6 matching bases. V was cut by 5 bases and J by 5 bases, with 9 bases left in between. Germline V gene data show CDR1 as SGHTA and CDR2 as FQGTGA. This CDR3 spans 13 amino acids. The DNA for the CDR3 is TGTGCCAGCAGCCCTAGCGTAACCGGGGAGCTGTTTTTT. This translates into CASSPSVTGELFF.

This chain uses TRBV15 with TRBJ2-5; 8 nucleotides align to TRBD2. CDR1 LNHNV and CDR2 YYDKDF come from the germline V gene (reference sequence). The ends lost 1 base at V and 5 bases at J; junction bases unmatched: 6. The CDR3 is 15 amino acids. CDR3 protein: CATSRVRGAGETQYF. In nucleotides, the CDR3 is TGTGCCACCAGCAGAGTGCGGGGGGCCGGGGAGACCCAGTACTTC.

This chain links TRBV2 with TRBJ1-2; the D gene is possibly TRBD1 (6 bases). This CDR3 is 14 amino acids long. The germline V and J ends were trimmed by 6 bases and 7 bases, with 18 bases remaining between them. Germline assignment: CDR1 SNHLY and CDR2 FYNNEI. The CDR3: CASRRGLQGSGYTF. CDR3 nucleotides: TGTGCCAGCAGGAGGGGCCTACAGGGAAGTGGCTACACCTTC.

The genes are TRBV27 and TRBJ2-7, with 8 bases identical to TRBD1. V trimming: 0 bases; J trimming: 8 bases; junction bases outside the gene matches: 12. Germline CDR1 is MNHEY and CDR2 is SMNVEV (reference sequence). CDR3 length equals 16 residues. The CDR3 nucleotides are TGTGCCAGCAGTTTATCGGGGGGACAGGTTACGTTGAAGCAGTACTTC. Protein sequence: CASSLSGGQVTLKQYF.

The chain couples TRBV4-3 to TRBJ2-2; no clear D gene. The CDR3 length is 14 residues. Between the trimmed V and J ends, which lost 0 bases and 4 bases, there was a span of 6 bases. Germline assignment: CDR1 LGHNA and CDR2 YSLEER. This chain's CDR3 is CASSQDWATGELFF. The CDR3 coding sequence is TGCGCCAGCAGCCAAGATTGGGCCACCGGGGAGCTGTTTTTT.

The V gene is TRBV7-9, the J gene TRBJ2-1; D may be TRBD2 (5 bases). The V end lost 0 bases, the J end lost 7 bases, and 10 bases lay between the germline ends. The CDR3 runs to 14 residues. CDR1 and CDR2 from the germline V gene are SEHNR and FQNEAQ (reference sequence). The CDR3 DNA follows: TGTGCCAGCAGCTTAGCTGAACTAGTAAATGAGCAGTTCTTC. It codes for CASSLAELVNEQFF.

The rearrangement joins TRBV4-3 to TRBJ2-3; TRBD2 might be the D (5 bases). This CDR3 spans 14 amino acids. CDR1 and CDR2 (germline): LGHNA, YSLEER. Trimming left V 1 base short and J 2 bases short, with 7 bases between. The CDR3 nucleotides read TGCGCCAGCAGCCAAGCGGACTTCACAGATACGCAGTATTTT. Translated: CASSQADFTDTQYF.

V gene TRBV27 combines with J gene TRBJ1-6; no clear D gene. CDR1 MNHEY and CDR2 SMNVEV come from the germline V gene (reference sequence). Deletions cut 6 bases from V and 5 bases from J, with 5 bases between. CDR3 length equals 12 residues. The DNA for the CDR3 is TGTGCCAGCAGCTTCCATAATTCACCCCTCCACTTT. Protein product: CASSFHNSPLHF.

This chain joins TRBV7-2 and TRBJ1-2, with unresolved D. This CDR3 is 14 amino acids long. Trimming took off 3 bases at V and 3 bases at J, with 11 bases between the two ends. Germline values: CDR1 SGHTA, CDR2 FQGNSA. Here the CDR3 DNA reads TGTGCCAGCAGCTTCCGTAGCGAGTACTATGGCTACACCTTC. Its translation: CASSFRSEYYGYTF.

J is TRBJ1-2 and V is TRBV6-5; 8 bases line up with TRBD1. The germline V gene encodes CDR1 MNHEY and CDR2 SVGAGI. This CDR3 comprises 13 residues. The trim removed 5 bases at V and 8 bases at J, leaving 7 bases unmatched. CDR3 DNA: TGTGCCAGCAGTCGCGGACAGGGCGGGGGCTACACCTTC. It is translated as CASSRGQGGGYTF.

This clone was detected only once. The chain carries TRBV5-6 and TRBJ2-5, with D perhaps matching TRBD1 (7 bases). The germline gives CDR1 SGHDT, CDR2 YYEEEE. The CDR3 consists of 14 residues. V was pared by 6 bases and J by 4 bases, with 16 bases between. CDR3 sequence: CASTHGGGRETQYF. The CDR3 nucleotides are TGTGCCAGCACCCATGGAGGGGGCCGAGAGACCCAGTACTTC. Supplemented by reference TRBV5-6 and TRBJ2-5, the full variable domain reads DAGVTQSPTHLIKTRGQQVTLRCSPKSGHDTVSWYQQALGQGPQFIFQYYEEEERQRGNFPDRFSGHQFPNYSSELNVNALLLGDSALYLCASTHGGGRETQYFGPGTRLLVL.

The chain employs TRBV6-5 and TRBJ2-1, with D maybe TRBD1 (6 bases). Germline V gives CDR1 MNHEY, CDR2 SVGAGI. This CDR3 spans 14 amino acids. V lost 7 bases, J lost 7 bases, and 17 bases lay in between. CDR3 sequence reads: CASTRDKSPNEQFF. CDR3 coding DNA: TGTGCCAGCACCCGGGACAAGTCCCCAAATGAGCAGTTCTTC.